This TCR beta chain was observed in a study of response to subunit inactivated influenza vaccine. Study-level findings and limits: The authors put forward the suggestion that each seasonal influenza vaccination may bring in only a limited number of new T cells.

TCRdb re-called the RT-PCR reads with MiXCR, one entry per CDR3 protein. Of more than 400,000 distinct CDR3 sequences in the sample, over 9.5% were seen once. With respect to this clonotype: What it binds is not known.

Per germline, CDR1 LGHNA and CDR2 YSLEER. The CDR3 runs to 15 residues. The V end lost 3 bases, the J end lost 0 bases, and 10 bases lay between the germline ends. The source of this sequence is a man aged 50 to 60 who received an inactivated influenza vaccine. The gene calls are TRBV4-3 and TRBJ2-3, with D uncertain. The sample was PBMCs from blood, taken roughly 46 days after vaccination. This CDR3 is CASSQGISSTDTQYF. CDR3 nucleotide sequence: TGCGCCAGCAGCCAGGGGATATCTAGCACAGATACGCAGTATTTT.